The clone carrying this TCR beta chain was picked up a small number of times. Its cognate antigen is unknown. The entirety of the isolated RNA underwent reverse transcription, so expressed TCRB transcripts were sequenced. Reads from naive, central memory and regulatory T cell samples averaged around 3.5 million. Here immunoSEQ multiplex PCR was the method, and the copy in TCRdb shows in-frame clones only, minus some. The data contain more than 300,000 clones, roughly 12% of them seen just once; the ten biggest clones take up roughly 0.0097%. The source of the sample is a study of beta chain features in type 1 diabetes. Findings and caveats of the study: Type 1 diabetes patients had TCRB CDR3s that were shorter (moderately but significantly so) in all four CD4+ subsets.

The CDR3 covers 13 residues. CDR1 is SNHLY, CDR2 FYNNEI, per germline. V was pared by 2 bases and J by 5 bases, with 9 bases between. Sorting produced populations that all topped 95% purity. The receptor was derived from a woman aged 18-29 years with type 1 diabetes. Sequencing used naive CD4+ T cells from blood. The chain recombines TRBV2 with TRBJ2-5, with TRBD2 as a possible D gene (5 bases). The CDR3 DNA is TGTGCCAGCAGTGAAATCCCGGGGGAGACCCAGTACTTC. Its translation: CASSEIPGETQYF.